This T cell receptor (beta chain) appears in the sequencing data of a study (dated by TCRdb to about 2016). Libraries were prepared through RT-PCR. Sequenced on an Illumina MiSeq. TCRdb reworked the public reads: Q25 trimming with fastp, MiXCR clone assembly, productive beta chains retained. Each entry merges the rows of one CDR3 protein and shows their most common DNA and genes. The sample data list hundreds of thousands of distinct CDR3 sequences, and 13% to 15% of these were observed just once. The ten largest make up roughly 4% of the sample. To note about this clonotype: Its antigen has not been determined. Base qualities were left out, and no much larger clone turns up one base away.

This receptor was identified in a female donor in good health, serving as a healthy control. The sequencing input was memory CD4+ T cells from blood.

The CDR3 region reads CASRQSTGTSAAQYF. The DNA sequence is TGTGCCAGCAGACAATCGACAGGGACTAGCGCAGCCCAGTACTTC. The rearranged segments are TRBV12-3 or TRBV12-4 and TRBJ2-5; 10 bases in the middle match TRBD2. Trimming leaves V shorter by 6 bases and J shorter by 9 bases, with the junction holding 13 bases beyond the gene matches. The CDR3 runs 15 residues from the cysteine to the phenylalanine. The only DNA kept is the CDR3, 45 bases in frame from the first base.